Following are 11 T cell receptor beta chains from one sample sequenced in a study of T cells in tumors and immune-related adverse events. Produced via immunoSEQ multiplex PCR; TCRdb's table is partial and in-frame only. The table has about 24,000 clones, 80% to 95% seen once. Sample: lymph node tissue, taken from a patient treated with anti-PD-1 therapy. The receptors originated from a female donor with metastatic renal cell carcinoma.

The chain combines TRBV19 with TRBJ2-3, with 11 bases that match TRBD2. The V and J ends lost 6 bases and 6 bases, in that order; junction bases with no gene match: 14. The CDR3 runs 17 residues. CDR1 LNHDA and CDR2 SQIVND come from the germline V gene (reference sequence). The CDR3 DNA sequence: TGTGCCAGTAGACCCACTGGGTTAGCGGGGGGGGCGGATACGCAGTATTTT. It yields the protein CASRPTGLAGGADTQYF.

CDR3 in amino acids: CAWSVDRGQPQHF. Written as DNA, the CDR3 is TGTGCCTGGAGTGTGGACAGAGGTCAGCCCCAGCATTTT. The chain recombines TRBV30 with TRBJ1-5; TRBD1 might be the D (6 bases). There are 13 residues in the CDR3. V was pared by 0 bases and J by 6 bases, with 9 bases between. In germline, CDR1 is GTSNPN, CDR2 SVGIG (reference sequence). Together with reference TRBV30 and TRBJ1-5, the CDR3 gives the full variable domain: SQTIHQWPATLVQPVGSPLSLECTVEGTSNPNLYWYRQAAGRGLQLLFYSVGIGQISSEVPQNLSASRPQDRQFILSSKKLLLSDSGFYLCAWSVDRGQPQHFGDGTRLSIL.

V usage is TRBV28 and J usage is TRBJ1-4; D is unclear. This CDR3 is 14 amino acids long. Germline CDR1 reads MDHEN; CDR2 reads SYDVKM. The V and J ends lost 1 base and 8 bases respectively, with 11 bases between them. CDR3 DNA sequence: TGTGCCAGCAGTTTATTACAAGAAAGGGAAAAACTGTTTTTT. Translated: CASSLLQEREKLFF.

This clone was counted once. CDR3 protein: CASSQDSGLEQYF. The CDR3 nucleotides are TGCGCCAGCAGCCAAGACTCTGGGCTCGAGCAGTACTTC. The J gene is TRBJ2-7, the V gene TRBV4-3; unclear D gene. CDR3 size: 13 residues. With 0 bases removed from V and 6 bases from J, the gap between germline ends came to 9 bases. Germline loops: CDR1 LGHNA, CDR2 YSLEER.

The chain links TRBV11-3 to TRBJ2-2; TRBD2 matches at 11 bases. The CDR3 is made up of 17 amino acids. The trim removed 7 bases at V and 2 bases at J, leaving 9 bases unmatched. Germline V gene lookup returns CDR1 SGHNT and CDR2 YENEEA. CDR3: CASTQTLAGVNTGELFF. As DNA, the CDR3 is TGTGCCAGCACCCAGACACTAGCGGGAGTTAACACCGGGGAGCTGTTTTTT.

The CDR3 region is CATSRDVWPEGLGVGDGDTQYF. The CDR3, as DNA: TGTGCCACCAGCAGAGATGTATGGCCGGAGGGTTTGGGTGTTGGCGATGGAGATACGCAGTATTTT. The J gene is TRBJ2-3, the V gene TRBV15, with D tentatively TRBD2 (6 bases). Trimming shortened V by 0 bases and J by 5 bases, and 33 bases separated the two germline ends. Germline V gene sequence: CDR1 LNHNV, CDR2 YYDKDF (reference sequence). The CDR3 covers 22 residues.

The rearrangement links TRBV5-4 to TRBJ2-2, with TRBD2 matching over 7 bases. With V trimmed by 4 bases and J by 5 bases, 11 bases remained unmatched. The germline V gene has CDR1 SGHNT and CDR2 YYREEE (reference sequence). The CDR3 loop spans 16 amino acids. The CDR3 DNA follows: TGTGCCAGCAGCCCTAGGGGAGGGCTTAAAACCGGGGAGCTGTTTTTT. Amino acid sequence: CASSPRGGLKTGELFF.

The chain recombines TRBV5-6 with TRBJ1-2; D remains ambiguous. Deletions cut 3 bases from V and 2 bases from J, with 11 bases between. Germline V gene sequence: CDR1 SGHDT, CDR2 YYEEEE. The CDR3 length is 14 residues. CDR3 DNA: TGTGCCAGCAGCTCCTTTGATACGAACTATGGCTACACCTTC. It codes for CASSSFDTNYGYTF.

The chain is built from TRBV5-6 and TRBJ2-7, with D hard to call. The V gene's germline CDR1 is SGHDT and CDR2 YYEEEE. The V end was cut by 1 base, the J end by 3 bases, with 5 bases between. The CDR3 contains 12 residues. The CDR3 DNA reads as TGTGCCAGCAGCTTGTGGATCTACGAGCAGTACTTC. Its protein is CASSLWIYEQYF.

V gene TRBV2 combines with J gene TRBJ2-1, with TRBD1 matching over 9 bases. V shed 6 bases and J 3 bases; nucleotides not matched to a gene: 6. Germline-derived CDR1 and CDR2 are SNHLY and FYNNEI. The CDR3 runs 15 residues. The CDR3 DNA sequence: TGTGCCAGCAGGGATCCGGGACAGGGCTACAATGAGCAGTTCTTC. It yields the protein CASRDPGQGYNEQFF.

In this sample, this clone turned up once. J is TRBJ1-2 and V is TRBV29-1; tentatively, D is TRBD1 (5 bases). In germline, CDR1 is SQVTM, CDR2 ANQGSEA. V gave up 6 bases and J gave up 8 bases, with 28 bases separating them. The CDR3 totals 16 residues. In nucleotides, the CDR3 is TGCAGCGTCCCTCTCGGGGGGGGACTCCTCGGACGGGGCTACACCTTC. This gives the protein CSVPLGGGLLGRGYTF.